Following are 15 T cell receptor beta chains from one sample sequenced in a study of OX40 agonist ivuxolimab in advanced cancers. Produced via immunoSEQ multiplex PCR; TCRdb's table is partial and in-frame only. This sample has about 68,000 clones, with about 84% found just once. Sequencing used CD4+ or CD8+ T cells sorted from blood, obtained in a trial of the OX40 agonist ivuxolimab. All receptors derive from an adult with an advanced solid tumor such as melanoma, head and neck, liver or kidney cancer.

The chain combines TRBV7-2 with TRBJ2-4; D is perhaps TRBD1 (6 bases). The CDR3 runs to 14 residues. Deletions cut 1 base from V and 6 bases from J, with 10 bases between. Germline CDR1 SGHTA, CDR2 FQGNSA. The CDR3 DNA is TGTGCCAGCAGCTTAGGGGGACAAGGAAACATTCAGTACTTC. This gives the protein CASSLGGQGNIQYF.

This rearrangement joins TRBV14 to TRBJ1-1; D uncertain. There are 13 residues in the CDR3. V was shortened by 4 bases and J by 1 base, with 7 bases between the two germline ends. Germline lookup yields CDR1 SGHDN and CDR2 FVKESK. The CDR3 region is CASSRHRNTEAFF. The CDR3, as DNA: TGTGCCAGCAGCCGCCACAGGAACACTGAAGCTTTCTTT.

This sequence joins TRBV7-2 and TRBJ1-1; a weak D match, TRBD1 (5 bases). V shed 5 bases and J shed 5 bases, with 21 bases lying between them. The CDR3 consists of 16 residues. The germline gives CDR1 SGHTA, CDR2 FQGNSA. Here the CDR3 reads CASSQNGAGTVTEAFF. CDR3 bases: TGTGCCAGCAGCCAGAACGGGGCAGGGACGGTGACTGAAGCTTTCTTT. Full variable domain (missing parts from reference TRBV7-2 and TRBJ1-1): GAGVSQSPSNKVTEKGKDVELRCDPISGHTALYWYRQSLGQGLEFLIYFQGNSAPDKSGLPSDRFSAERTGGSVSTLTIQRTQQEDSAVYLCASSQNGAGTVTEAFFGQGTRLTVV.

The V gene is TRBV7-8, the J gene TRBJ2-3; 8 positions agree with TRBD2. The ends lost 5 bases at V and 5 bases at J; junction bases unmatched: 12. This CDR3 spans 16 amino acids. Germline CDR1 reads SGHVS; CDR2 reads FQNEAQ. The CDR3 bases are TGTGCCAGCAGCCTCCGGCATAGCGGGGCCGGAGATACGCAGTATTTT. Translation gives CASSLRHSGAGDTQYF. Supplemented by reference TRBV7-8 and TRBJ2-3, the full variable domain reads GAGVSQSPRYKVAKRGQDVALRCDPISGHVSLFWYQQALGQGPEFLTYFQNEAQLDKSGLPSDRFFAERPEGSVSTLKIQRTQQEDSAVYLCASSLRHSGAGDTQYFGPGTRLTVL.

The J gene is TRBJ1-5, the V gene TRBV7-2; D is ambiguous. The CDR3 spans 14 residues. Germline V gene lookup returns CDR1 SGHTA and CDR2 FQGNSA. Trimming removed 3 bases at V and 4 bases at J, with 10 bases between. Here the CDR3 reads CASSFSNPNQPQHF. The DNA for the CDR3 is TGTGCCAGCAGCTTTTCCAACCCAAATCAGCCCCAGCATTTT.

The genes are TRBV4-1 and TRBJ2-7; D perhaps matches TRBD1 (5 bases). V was trimmed by 3 bases and J by 0 bases, leaving 15 bases between them. The CDR3 runs to 16 residues. In germline, CDR1 is MGHRA, CDR2 YSYEKL. CDR3 protein: CASSQARVTLSYEQYF. CDR3 bases: TGCGCCAGCAGCCAGGCCAGGGTTACCCTCTCCTACGAGCAGTACTTC.

The CDR3 protein is CASSLLGLNYNEQFF. CDR3 sequence (DNA): TGTGCCAGCAGCTTACTAGGACTAAACTACAATGAGCAGTTCTTC. This rearrangement joins TRBV7-2 to TRBJ2-1, with D possibly matching TRBD2 (6 bases). Germline assignment: CDR1 SGHTA and CDR2 FQGNSA. Trimming left V 2 bases short and J 3 bases short, with 11 bases between. CDR3 length: 15 amino acids.

Turning to this clone: The germline gene is not matched at one end of the junction; a read error may be the cause. This sequence joins TRBV7-2 and TRBJ2-4; D possibly matches TRBD1 or TRBD2 (6 bases each). The CDR3 is made up of 17 amino acids. Germline V lookup: CDR1 SGHTA, CDR2 FQGNSA. CDR3 bases: TGTGCCAGCAGCCTAGCTAGTTGGGGGGCTGGCAAAAACATTCAGTACTTC. Translated: CASSLASWGAGKNIQYF.

V usage is TRBV9 and J usage is TRBJ2-2, with 10 bases matching TRBD2. The CDR3 covers 16 residues. Germline values: CDR1 SGDLS, CDR2 YYNGEE. Unmatched junction bases numbered 7, after V lost 4 bases and J lost 4 bases. CDR3 in amino acids: CASSSPSGGSTGELFF. CDR3 DNA: TGTGCCAGCAGCTCGCCTAGCGGGGGAAGCACCGGGGAGCTGTTTTTT. Combining the CDR3 with reference TRBV9 and TRBJ2-2 gives the whole variable domain DSGVTQTPKHLITATGQRVTLRCSPRSGDLSVYWYQQSLDQGLQFLIQYYNGEERAKGNILERFSAQQFPDLHSELNLSSLELGDSALYFCASSSPSGGSTGELFFGEGSRLTVL.

The chain employs TRBV5-1 and TRBJ1-4; no firm D call. Trimming left V 4 bases short and J 8 bases short, with 12 bases between. Germline V CDR1 and CDR2: SGHRS, YFSETQ. This CDR3 region has 13 residues. The CDR3 nucleotides read TGCGCCAGCAGCCCCCGGGGTCTAGAAAAACTGTTTTTT. This translates into CASSPRGLEKLFF.

V and J are TRBV7-2 and TRBJ1-2; tentative D call: TRBD1 (5 bases). CDR1 and CDR2 (germline): SGHTA, FQGNSA. V gave up 4 bases and J gave up 4 bases, with 13 bases separating them. The CDR3 is 14 residues long. The CDR3 loop reads CASSSLTASYGYTF. The CDR3 DNA sequence: TGTGCCAGCAGCTCGTTGACAGCCAGCTATGGCTACACCTTC.

The gene calls are TRBV10-3 and TRBJ2-3; TRBD2 agrees at 7 bases. Germline CDR1 reads ENHRY; CDR2 reads SYGVKD. This CDR3 is 14 amino acids long. After removal of 7 bases from V and 0 bases from J, the junction contained 4 bases not matched to a gene. As DNA, the CDR3 is TGTGCCATCACGGCGGGAGTTAGCACAGATACGCAGTATTTT. Amino acid sequence: CAITAGVSTDTQYF.

The J gene is TRBJ1-3, the V gene TRBV18; 7 bases line up with TRBD1. Looked up from germline, CDR1 is KGHSH and CDR2 is LQKENI. CDR3 length equals 15 residues. J gave up 4 bases and V 6 bases, and 9 bases lay outside the gene matches. The CDR3 region is CASSPGQRSGNTIYF. The DNA of the CDR3 is TGTGCCAGCTCGCCGGGACAGAGGTCCGGAAACACCATATATTTT.

The CDR3 here is CASSLEAEQYF. DNA for the CDR3: TGTGCCAGCAGCCTCGAAGCCGAGCAGTACTTC. This chain uses TRBV5-6 with TRBJ2-7; D ambiguous. The germline CDR1 and CDR2 sequences are SGHDT and YYEEEE. The CDR3 contains 11 residues. V lost 4 bases and J lost 6, with 8 bases in between.

A few counts support this clone. V gene TRBV27 combines with J gene TRBJ1-4; D unclear. The germline gives CDR1 MNHEY, CDR2 SMNVEV (reference sequence). CDR3 size: 15 residues. Trimming took off 1 base at V and 3 bases at J, with 9 bases between the two ends. The CDR3 sequence is CASSLLAAANEKLFF. The CDR3 nucleotides read TGTGCCAGCAGTTTATTAGCGGCAGCTAATGAAAAACTGTTTTTT.